Below, 14 T cell receptor beta chains from the same sample are listed, as sequenced in a study of T cell responses to AZD1222 COVID-19 vaccine. The repertoire was sequenced with immunoSEQ multiplex PCR; TCRdb's copy has only in-frame clones and lacks some. The sample has some 160,000 clones, 80% to 95% seen once. Sequenced material: peripheral blood, taken on day 0 of AZD1222 vaccination. The receptors shown here come from an adult in good health.

The chain is built from TRBV6-5 and TRBJ2-7, with a weak D call TRBD1 (5 bases). V lost 5 bases, J lost 2 bases, and 13 bases lay in between. There are 14 residues in the CDR3. CDR1 MNHEY and CDR2 SVGAGI come from the germline V gene. The CDR3 DNA sequence: TGTGCCAGCAGTACGACAGTTCCCCCCTACGAGCAGTACTTC. Encoded protein: CASSTTVPPYEQYF.

The chain employs TRBV24-1 and TRBJ2-2, with D possibly TRBD1 on 6 matching bases. The germline V gene has CDR1 KGHDR and CDR2 SFDVKD. The CDR3 contains 15 residues. Deletions cut 3 bases from V and 6 bases from J, with 13 bases between. The CDR3 DNA sequence: TGTGCCACCAGTGATACAAGGACAGCAGCCGGGGAGCTGTTTTTT. It encodes CATSDTRTAAGELFF.

The genes are TRBV30 and TRBJ1-6; D remains unclear. Germline CDR1 reads GTSNPN; CDR2 reads SVGIG (reference sequence). This CDR3 has 15 residues. V was cut by 3 bases and J by 6 bases, with 15 bases left in between. The CDR3 coding sequence is TGTGCCTGGAGGATGACAAACATCCCTAATTCACCCCTCCACTTT. Its protein product is CAWRMTNIPNSPLHF.

The rearrangement joins TRBV3-1 (or the pseudogene TRBV3-2) to TRBJ2-2, with TRBD1 identical over 7 bases. Germline trimming cut 4 bases from V and 1 base from J; bases unmatched to any gene: 6. This CDR3 has 16 residues. Germline lookup yields CDR1 LGHDT and CDR2 YNNKEL (reference sequence). The chain's CDR3 is CASSPLWTGNTGELFF. For the CDR3, the DNA is TGTGCCAGCAGCCCCCTGTGGACAGGGAACACCGGGGAGCTGTTTTTT.

The V call is TRBV6-6, the J call TRBJ2-5; D is possibly TRBD1 or TRBD2 (7 bases each). Germline V CDR1 and CDR2: MNHNY, SVGAGI (reference sequence). CDR3 length equals 17 residues. V lost 5 bases and J 5 bases, leaving 24 bases between the germline ends. The CDR3 DNA sequence: TGTGCCAGCAGTCTAGGGGGCGGGGGCCTCCGAGCGGAGACCCAGTACTTC. It specifies CASSLGGGGLRAETQYF.

A single count supports this clone. V gene TRBV7-3 combines with J gene TRBJ1-6, with D uncertain. V was cut by 2 bases and J by 6 bases, with 14 bases left in between. Germline values: CDR1 SGHTA, CDR2 FQGTGA. The CDR3 has 16 residues. The CDR3 sequence: CASSLFAATSNSPLHF. Written as DNA, the CDR3 is TGTGCCAGCAGCTTATTTGCGGCAACCAGTAATTCACCCCTCCACTTT.

This clone has a handful of counts. The chain has TRBV5-4 and TRBJ2-1; D tentatively reads TRBD1 or TRBD2 (6 bases each). Trimming removed 1 base from V and 9 bases from J, with 17 bases in between. Germline loops: CDR1 SGHNT, CDR2 YYREEE (reference sequence). The CDR3 is made up of 15 amino acids. CDR3 protein: CASSLTLLGGTEQFF. The CDR3 DNA reads as TGTGCCAGCAGCTTGACTCTTCTGGGGGGCACTGAGCAGTTCTTC.

The chain carries TRBV7-9 and TRBJ2-3, with D possibly being TRBD1 or TRBD2 (5 bases each). CDR1 SEHNR and CDR2 FQNEAQ come from the germline V gene (reference sequence). This CDR3 contains 12 residues. V shed 8 bases and J shed 3 bases, with 9 bases lying between them. DNA for the CDR3: TGTGCCAGCGCGAGGGGAACAGATACGCAGTATTTT. Its translation is CASARGTDTQYF.

The chain is built from TRBV27 and TRBJ1-4, with D maybe TRBD1 (6 bases). V was trimmed by 4 bases and J by 2 bases, leaving 8 bases between them. CDR3 length equals 14 residues. Germline V gene lookup returns CDR1 MNHEY and CDR2 SMNVEV (reference sequence). CDR3 bases: TGTGCCAGCAGTTCGACAGGCACTAATGAAAAACTGTTTTTT. Protein: CASSSTGTNEKLFF.

The chain's CDR3 is CASRGPGTLKAFF. Here the CDR3 DNA reads TGTGCCAGCAGAGGTCCCGGGACCCTGAAAGCTTTCTTT. This rearrangement joins TRBV12-3 or TRBV12-4 to TRBJ1-1, with D possibly TRBD1 on 5 matching bases. The CDR3 spans 13 residues. V lost 6 bases and J 9 bases, leaving 17 bases between the germline ends.

The chain combines TRBV19 with TRBJ2-7; tentatively, D is TRBD2 (6 bases). The CDR3 is 14 residues long. Germline lookup yields CDR1 LNHDA and CDR2 SQIVND (reference sequence). With 3 bases removed from V and 0 bases from J, the gap between germline ends came to 9 bases. CDR3 protein: CASSIGGSSYEQYF. CDR3 coding DNA: TGTGCCAGTAGTATTGGGGGGAGCTCCTACGAGCAGTACTTC.

The chain is built from TRBV2 and TRBJ2-5; 7 nucleotides line up with TRBD2. This CDR3 spans 13 amino acids. From germline, CDR1 is SNHLY and CDR2 FYNNEI. The trim removed 3 bases at V and 10 bases at J, leaving 8 bases unmatched. CDR3 amino acids: CASSERAWGGQYF. Here the CDR3 DNA reads TGTGCCAGCAGTGAGAGGGCTTGGGGGGGCCAGTACTTC.

The chain couples TRBV20-1 to TRBJ1-2; D gene unclear. The CDR3 is 11 residues long. The V gene's germline CDR1 is DFQATT and CDR2 SNEGSKA (reference sequence). Deletions cut 2 bases from V and 8 bases from J, with 9 bases between. The CDR3 DNA follows: TGCAGTGCTAGAAATCCGCGGGGCTACACCTTC. As protein: CSARNPRGYTF.

This clone counts as large. V is TRBV7-6 and J is TRBJ2-7; D ambiguous. CDR1 is SGHVS and CDR2 is FNYEAQ in the germline V gene. Trimming cost V 5 bases and J 0 bases, with 17 bases left between them. The CDR3 has 16 amino acids. CDR3 protein: CASSLTWALASYEQYF. The DNA for the CDR3 is TGTGCCAGCAGCCTAACGTGGGCACTTGCCTCCTACGAGCAGTACTTC.